The 16 T cell receptor beta chains in this list originate from one sample, sequenced in a study of blood T cell repertoires in COVID-19. Only in-frame clones appear in the TCRdb table, and some are missing; sequencing was by immunoSEQ multiplex PCR. Of around 140,000 clones in the sample, around nine tenths were seen once. Sequencing was performed on peripheral blood. The receptors come from a man aged 65 to 79 with active COVID-19.

This clone was seen many times. V gene TRBV5-6 combines with J gene TRBJ2-5, with 7 bases fitting TRBD2. The V gene's germline CDR1 is SGHDT and CDR2 YYEEEE. V gave up 1 base and J gave up 5 bases; unmatched junction bases: 8. The CDR3 spans 15 residues. The CDR3 protein is CASSLRGEGRETQYF. The CDR3 DNA sequence: TGTGCCAGCAGCTTGCGAGGGGAGGGCCGGGAGACCCAGTACTTC.

The chain uses TRBV5-1 and TRBJ2-1; a possible D gene is TRBD2 (6 bases). The CDR3 contains 16 residues. The V gene lost 5 bases and the J gene lost 0 bases, with 15 bases spanning the gap. The germline gives CDR1 SGHRS, CDR2 YFSETQ. The CDR3 bases are TGCGCCAGCAGAACATCCGGGGGAAGCTCCTACAATGAGCAGTTCTTC. The encoded protein is CASRTSGGSSYNEQFF.

The chain links TRBV18 to TRBJ2-3; TRBD2 is a possible D gene (6 bases). CDR3 length: 12 amino acids. Trimming took off 6 bases at V and 14 bases at J, with 18 bases between the two ends. The germline CDR1 and CDR2 sequences are KGHSH and LQKENI. The CDR3 spells CASSPRDGGLYF. CDR3 in DNA: TGTGCCAGCTCCCCCCGGGACGGAGGGTTGTATTTT.

This clone has just one count. V usage is TRBV7-2 and J usage is TRBJ1-1; D unclear. The CDR3 loop spans 14 amino acids. CDR1 and CDR2 from the germline V gene are SGHTA and FQGNSA. The V end was cut by 5 bases, the J end by 1 base, with 11 bases between. CDR3 DNA sequence: TGTGCCAGCAGCCTCCGAACACAGAACACTGAAGCTTTCTTT. Its protein product is CASSLRTQNTEAFF.

This chain uses TRBV10-1 with TRBJ2-2; the D gene is possibly TRBD2 (5 bases). V lost 6 bases to trimming and J lost 8 bases, with 10 bases between them. CDR3 length: 12 amino acids. The germline V gene encodes CDR1 WNHNN and CDR2 SYGVQD (reference sequence). The CDR3: CASSGVAGELFF. CDR3 coding DNA: TGCGCCAGCAGCGGCGTAGCGGGGGAGCTGTTTTTT.

This clone was counted a single time. The chain links TRBV6-5 to TRBJ1-1; D is possibly TRBD1 (6 bases). The V end was cut by 7 bases, the J end by 1 base, with 13 bases between. CDR3 length: 14 residues. Germline-derived CDR1 and CDR2 are MNHEY and SVGAGI. The CDR3: CASIRQGTNTEAFF. DNA for the CDR3: TGTGCCAGCATCCGGCAGGGGACGAACACTGAAGCTTTCTTT.

The chain has TRBV27 and TRBJ1-2, with 7 positions matching TRBD1. Germline lookup yields CDR1 MNHEY and CDR2 SMNVEV (reference sequence). Losses at the gene ends were 0 bases for V and 6 bases for J; bases not matched to a gene: 7. The length of the CDR3 is 15 residues. CDR3 protein: CASSLSFGGGDGYTF. Here the CDR3 DNA reads TGTGCCAGCAGTTTATCTTTCGGAGGGGGCGATGGCTACACCTTC.

The chain employs TRBV7-9 and TRBJ2-3; TRBD2 aligns across 9 bases. V shed 7 bases and J 8 bases; nucleotides not matched to a gene: 7. Germline loops: CDR1 SEHNR, CDR2 FQNEAQ (reference sequence). This CDR3 contains 13 residues. CDR3 nucleotides: TGTGCCAGCATGGCGGGAGGGCCGGGTACGCAGTATTTT. This gives the protein CASMAGGPGTQYF.

This clone has only a few counts. This sequence joins TRBV9 and TRBJ1-2; D remains unclear. This CDR3 region has 15 residues. The V gene's germline CDR1 is SGDLS and CDR2 YYNGEE. Trimming removed 0 bases at V and 4 bases at J, with 13 bases between. The CDR3 reads CASSVGPSSGYGYTF. In DNA form, the CDR3 reads TGTGCCAGCAGCGTAGGCCCCTCCTCGGGCTATGGCTACACCTTC.

The chain links TRBV7-9 to TRBJ2-7; TRBD1 matches 8 bases. The ends lost 5 bases at V and 3 bases at J; junction bases unmatched: 9. The CDR3 extends over 15 amino acids. Germline V gene sequence: CDR1 SEHNR, CDR2 FQNEAQ (reference sequence). The chain's CDR3 is CASSAVQGAVYEQYF. For the CDR3, the DNA is TGTGCCAGCAGCGCCGTTCAGGGGGCGGTCTACGAGCAGTACTTC.

This chain links TRBV5-4 with TRBJ2-3; D is possibly TRBD1 (5 bases). The length of the CDR3 is 13 residues. Germline CDR1 SGHNT, CDR2 YYREEE (reference sequence). The V gene lost 4 bases and the J gene lost 5 bases, with 11 bases spanning the gap. The CDR3 sequence is CASSLDTLDTQYF. Written as DNA, the CDR3 is TGTGCCAGCAGCCTGGACACCCTAGATACGCAGTATTTT.

The chain carries TRBV6-6 and TRBJ2-3; the D gene is possibly TRBD2 (6 bases). The CDR3 is 14 residues long. Germline loops: CDR1 MNHNY, CDR2 SVGAGI (reference sequence). V was pared by 2 bases and J by 3 bases, with 9 bases between. The CDR3 here is CASSYRLGTDTQYF. The CDR3 bases are TGTGCCAGCAGTTACAGACTAGGAACAGATACGCAGTATTTT.

The CDR3: CAWRDNGLTEAFF. CDR3 DNA sequence: TGTGCCTGGAGAGATAACGGACTAACTGAAGCTTTCTTT. The gene calls are TRBV30 and TRBJ1-1; no definite D call. V was trimmed by 3 bases and J by 5 bases, leaving 13 bases between them. Per the germline V gene, CDR1 is GTSNPN and CDR2 is SVGIG (reference sequence). This CDR3 has 13 residues.

This chain joins TRBV18 and TRBJ2-7; perhaps TRBD1 as D (6 bases). The V gene's germline CDR1 is KGHSH and CDR2 LQKENI. V was pared by 3 bases and J by 1 base, with 13 bases between. This CDR3 has 15 amino acids. The CDR3 loop reads CASSPIPGESYEQYF. Here the CDR3 DNA reads TGTGCCAGCTCACCGATTCCAGGGGAGTCCTACGAGCAGTACTTC.

The chain recombines TRBV28 with TRBJ2-2; weak D call: TRBD2 (6 bases). Germline V gene lookup returns CDR1 MDHEN and CDR2 SYDVKM. V dropped 11 bases and J dropped 1 base, with 14 bases sitting between them. The CDR3 sequence is 14 residues long. CDR3 loop: CAGRGRENTGELFF. The CDR3 region has the DNA TGTGCCGGGCGGGGACGGGAGAACACCGGGGAGCTGTTTTTT.

This clone was recorded only once. CDR3 sequence (DNA): TGTGCCAGCAGCTTGGCGGGGGGCAATTCACCCCTCCACTTT. This encodes CASSLAGGNSPLHF. The V call is TRBV5-6, the J call TRBJ1-6, with a possible D match to TRBD1 (6 bases). V was trimmed by 0 bases and J by 7 bases, leaving 8 bases between them. The CDR3 totals 14 residues. From germline, CDR1 is SGHDT and CDR2 YYEEEE.